These 30 T cell receptor beta chains originate from one sample sequenced in a study of cytomegalovirus exposure and HLA in healthy donors. Primers: 60 Vbeta forward and 13 Jbeta reverse. TCRdb keeps only in-frame clones here, not all; method: immunoSEQ multiplex PCR. The sample lists roughly 120,000 clones; approximately 80% were seen once. The sample comprised PBMCs. The receptors come from a male donor in good health and CMV-seropositive.

J is TRBJ2-1 and V is TRBV15; 8 nucleotides agree with TRBD1. CDR3 length: 16 amino acids. Germline CDR1 is LNHNV and CDR2 is YYDKDF (reference sequence). The junction had 3 bases not matched to a gene; V was cut back by 1 base and J by 1 base. In DNA, the CDR3 is TGTGCCACCAGCAGAGCCGGGACAGGATCCTACAATGAGCAGTTCTTC. This codes for CATSRAGTGSYNEQFF.

The V and J genes are TRBV7-2 and TRBJ2-5, with 8 bases matching TRBD2. Germline loops: CDR1 SGHTA, CDR2 FQGNSA. The CDR3 spans 14 residues. With V trimmed by 5 bases and J by 5 bases, 7 bases remained unmatched. CDR3 protein: CASSPRLATETQYF. The CDR3 coding sequence is TGTGCCAGCAGCCCCAGACTAGCGACGGAGACCCAGTACTTC. Full variable domain (outside the CDR3, taken from reference TRBV7-2 and TRBJ2-5): GAGVSQSPSNKVTEKGKDVELRCDPISGHTALYWYRQSLGQGLEFLIYFQGNSAPDKSGLPSDRFSAERTGGSVSTLTIQRTQQEDSAVYLCASSPRLATETQYFGPGTRLLVL.

The V and J genes are TRBV9 and TRBJ1-5; D gene unclear. V lost 0 bases, J lost 6 bases, and 16 bases lay in between. The CDR3 runs 16 residues. CDR1 and CDR2 (germline): SGDLS, YYNGEE. The CDR3 region is CASSVGGHPFRQPQHF. In DNA form, the CDR3 reads TGTGCCAGCAGCGTAGGAGGCCATCCTTTCCGTCAGCCCCAGCATTTT.

The rearrangement links TRBV6-5 to TRBJ2-7, with a tentative D call TRBD2 (6 bases). Germline CDR1 is MNHEY and CDR2 is SVGAGI. The CDR3 runs 14 residues. The ends were cut back, 2 bases at V and 5 bases at J, with 13 bases in the middle. CDR3 amino acids: CASSYPAAGNEQYF. The DNA for the CDR3 is TGTGCCAGCAGTTACCCCGCCGCGGGGAACGAGCAGTACTTC.

This rearrangement joins TRBV6-1 to TRBJ2-7; perhaps TRBD2 as D (6 bases). Germline CDR1 MNHNS, CDR2 SASEGT. Trimming removed 4 bases at V and 3 bases at J, with 19 bases between. The CDR3 spans 16 residues. CDR3 residues: CASSARGRRVVYEQYF. CDR3 coding DNA: TGTGCCAGCAGTGCCCGGGGCCGGAGGGTGGTCTACGAGCAGTACTTC.

This sequence joins TRBV28 and TRBJ2-7; 7 positions agree with TRBD1. The germline gives CDR1 MDHEN, CDR2 SYDVKM. The V gene end was trimmed by 1 base and the J gene end by 1 base; junction bases not matched to a gene: 4. The CDR3 totals 15 residues. CDR3: CASSLLGGASYEQYF. In DNA form, the CDR3 reads TGTGCCAGCAGTTTATTAGGGGGCGCATCCTACGAGCAGTACTTC.

The V and J genes are TRBV5-8 and TRBJ2-1, with TRBD1 matching 9 bases. The CDR3 length is 16 residues. Trimming removed 4 bases from V and 2 bases from J; junction bases left unmatched: 7. The germline CDR1 and CDR2 sequences are SGHTS and YDEGEE. The CDR3 DNA sequence: TGTGCCAGCAGCGCCGGACAGGGGACGACCTACAATGAGCAGTTCTTC. Its translation: CASSAGQGTTYNEQFF.

This chain connects TRBV5-1 to TRBJ2-5; 11 nucleotides agree with TRBD2. TRBJ2-7 matches the DNA end more closely, so the J call is doubtful. Germline CDR1 reads SGHRS; CDR2 reads YFSETQ. The CDR3 contains 17 residues. The CDR3 region is CASSFLLAGGPQVEQYF. The CDR3 DNA reads TGCGCCAGCAGCTTCCTTTTAGCGGGAGGGCCGCAGGTCGAGCAGTACTTC.

The genes are TRBV4-2 and TRBJ2-7, with 8 bases identical to TRBD2. After removal of 5 bases from V and 1 base from J, the junction contained 10 bases not matched to a gene. The germline V gene has CDR1 LGHNA and CDR2 YNFKEQ. The CDR3 consists of 16 residues. The CDR3 coding sequence is TGTGCCAGCAGCGCGGATAGCGGGGTGGGGTCCTACGAGCAGTACTTC. Its translation: CASSADSGVGSYEQYF.

V usage is TRBV10-3 and J usage is TRBJ2-1, with D perhaps TRBD2 (7 bases). V was cut by 6 bases and J by 6 bases, with 18 bases left in between. The germline CDR1 and CDR2 sequences are ENHRY and SYGVKD. The CDR3 runs 15 residues. The CDR3 DNA is TGTGCCATCAGGGGTTTCGGGGGGCTCACCAATGAGCAGTTCTTC. This codes for CAIRGFGGLTNEQFF.

The CDR3 nucleotides read TGTGCCAGCAGTCCGCGGGGGCCTGAAGCTTTCTTT. This translates into CASSPRGPEAFF. The chain combines TRBV27 with TRBJ1-1; weak D call: TRBD1 (6 bases). Germline V gene data show CDR1 as MNHEY and CDR2 as SMNVEV (reference sequence). The CDR3 loop spans 12 amino acids. Trimming shortened V by 5 bases and J by 6 bases, and 10 bases separated the two germline ends.

The J gene is TRBJ1-1, the V gene TRBV5-4, with D possibly TRBD1 on 5 matching bases. The V gene's germline CDR1 is SGHNT and CDR2 YYREEE (reference sequence). The CDR3 is 16 residues long. V lost 4 bases and J 1 base, leaving 17 bases between the germline ends. Written as DNA, the CDR3 is TGTGCCAGCAGCCCTCCAAGGGGCGCTGGGAACACTGAAGCTTTCTTT. This translates into CASSPPRGAGNTEAFF.

The chain combines TRBV28 with TRBJ1-2, with D unresolved. V was shortened by 9 bases and J by 2 bases, with 7 bases between the two germline ends. Germline V gives CDR1 MDHEN, CDR2 SYDVKM. The length of the CDR3 is 11 residues. The CDR3 sequence: CASKQNYGYTF. The CDR3 DNA follows: TGTGCCAGTAAACAGAACTATGGCTACACCTTC.

In its sample, this clone was seen once. V usage is TRBV12-5 and J usage is TRBJ2-1; 11 nucleotides agree with TRBD2. Germline values: CDR1 LGHNT, CDR2 FRNRAP. The CDR3 length is 17 residues. Trimming cost V 6 bases and J 6 bases; bases outside gene matches: 13. The CDR3 DNA follows: TGTGCTAGTGGCGGCGTAGCGGGAGGGTCTCATAGCAATGAGCAGTTCTTC. Protein: CASGGVAGGSHSNEQFF. Combining the CDR3 with reference TRBV12-5 and TRBJ2-1 gives the whole variable domain DARVTQTPRHKVTEMGQEVTMRCQPILGHNTVFWYRQTMMQGLELLAYFRNRAPLDDSGMPKDRFSAEMPDATLATLKIQPSEPRDSAVYFCASGGVAGGSHSNEQFFGPGTRLTVL.

The rearrangement joins TRBV7-6 to TRBJ2-2, with D maybe TRBD2 (5 bases). The CDR3 extends over 15 amino acids. Germline CDR1 is SGHVS and CDR2 is FNYEAQ. The ends were cut back, 0 bases at V and 5 bases at J, with 10 bases in the middle. CDR3 sequence (DNA): TGTGCCAGCAGCTTAGCGTCTACTAGAACCGGGGAGCTGTTTTTT. Encoded protein: CASSLASTRTGELFF. Full variable domain (remainder filled in from reference TRBV7-6 and TRBJ2-2): GAGVSQSPRYKVTKRGQDVALRCDPISGHVSLYWYRQALGQGPEFLTYFNYEAQQDKSGLPNDRFSAERPEGSISTLTIQRTEQRDSAMYRCASSLASTRTGELFFGEGSRLTVL.

The V call is TRBV6-5, the J call TRBJ2-5; 7 nucleotides match TRBD1. V dropped 5 bases and J dropped 5; count of bases not matched to a gene: 8. CDR3 length equals 14 residues. Germline V gives CDR1 MNHEY, CDR2 SVGAGI. The CDR3 is CASSKQGIRETQYF. In DNA, the CDR3 is TGTGCCAGCAGTAAACAGGGGATAAGGGAGACCCAGTACTTC.

The chain joins TRBV12-5 to TRBJ2-5, with TRBD2 matching over 11 bases. Germline CDR1 LGHNT, CDR2 FRNRAP. CDR3 length: 16 residues. The J segment lost 5 bases and the V segment lost 7 bases, leaving 12 bases of the junction unmatched. This CDR3 reads CASALSGRAEYETQYF. CDR3 coding DNA: TGTGCTAGTGCCCTTAGCGGGAGGGCCGAATACGAGACCCAGTACTTC.

The rearrangement joins TRBV19 to TRBJ2-5, with 8 bases lining up with TRBD1. The CDR3 sequence is 15 residues long. The ends lost 3 bases at V and 4 bases at J; junction bases unmatched: 7. CDR1 is LNHDA and CDR2 is SQIVND in the germline V gene (reference sequence). CDR3 nucleotides: TGTGCCAGTAGTATTACAGGGGGTTTCGGAGAGACCCAGTACTTC. It is translated as CASSITGGFGETQYF.

This clone was found once. The gene calls are TRBV6-6 and TRBJ2-1; the match to TRBD2 covers 9 bases. Germline loops: CDR1 MNHNY, CDR2 SVGAGI (reference sequence). The CDR3 length is 16 residues. V shed 7 bases and J 7 bases; nucleotides not matched to a gene: 14. This chain's CDR3 is CASISWPAGGRNEQFF. As DNA, the CDR3 is TGTGCCAGCATTTCGTGGCCAGCGGGAGGAAGAAATGAGCAGTTCTTC.

The chain carries TRBV5-1 and TRBJ1-1; possible D gene TRBD1, 5 bases. The CDR3 runs to 15 residues. Germline assignment: CDR1 SGHRS and CDR2 YFSETQ. V shed 3 bases and J shed 0 bases, with 12 bases lying between them. The DNA of the CDR3 is TGCGCCAGCAGCTCTTCGACAGAGATGAACACTGAAGCTTTCTTT. As protein: CASSSSTEMNTEAFF.

The chain employs TRBV6-6 and TRBJ2-2; D is undetermined. Trimming shortened V by 0 bases and J by 7 bases, and 6 bases separated the two germline ends. Germline V gene lookup returns CDR1 MNHNY and CDR2 SVGAGI (reference sequence). The CDR3 loop spans 13 amino acids. DNA for the CDR3: TGTGCCAGCAGTTACTCGAGTAGCGGGGAGCTGTTTTTT. This sequence encodes CASSYSSSGELFF.

This clone was seen a handful of times. The same CDR3 arises from other DNA sequences in this sample as well. This chain joins TRBV9 and TRBJ2-5; no reliable D call. The CDR3 totals 12 residues. Trimming removed 0 bases from V and 4 bases from J, with 4 bases in between. From germline, CDR1 is SGDLS and CDR2 YYNGEE. The chain's CDR3 is CASSVAGETQYF. The CDR3 DNA follows: TGTGCCAGCAGCGTAGCGGGAGAGACCCAGTACTTC.

This clone was observed a few times. This chain links TRBV4-3 with TRBJ2-1, with 9 bases lining up with TRBD2. Trimming removed 3 bases from V and 3 bases from J; junction bases left unmatched: 3. The CDR3 contains 15 residues. CDR1 is LGHNA, CDR2 YSLEER, per germline. The CDR3 sequence is CASSHRLADYNEQFF. The CDR3, as DNA: TGCGCCAGCAGCCATCGACTAGCGGACTACAATGAGCAGTTCTTC.

V is TRBV7-2 and J is TRBJ1-5, with D possibly TRBD1 on 6 matching bases. V was trimmed by 2 bases and J by 7 bases, leaving 9 bases between them. The CDR3 totals 13 residues. The germline V gene has CDR1 SGHTA and CDR2 FQGNSA. CDR3 DNA: TGTGCCAGCAGCTTAAACAGGGCCCAGCCCCAGCATTTT. Its translation: CASSLNRAQPQHF.

V and J are TRBV6-1 and TRBJ2-1, with 15 bases lining up with TRBD2. V lost 3 bases and J lost 8; bases outside the gene matches: 8. This CDR3 spans 17 amino acids. Per the germline V gene, CDR1 is MNHNS and CDR2 is SASEGT. DNA for the CDR3: TGTGCCAGCAGTGAGGGACTAGCGGGAGGTAACGTGGATGAGCAGTTCTTC. Protein sequence: CASSEGLAGGNVDEQFF.

The rearrangement links TRBV6-5 to TRBJ2-5, with D possibly matching TRBD1 (6 bases). TRBJ2-7 explains the end of the DNA better; the J call may be wrong. The CDR3 totals 13 residues. Per the germline V gene, CDR1 is MNHEY and CDR2 is SVGAGI. CDR3 loop: CASSQGTVLEQYF. CDR3 DNA: TGTGCCAGCAGCCAGGGGACGGTTCTCGAGCAGTACTTC.

The CDR3 sequence is CASSLGGSQTQYF. In nucleotides, the CDR3 is TGTGCCAGCAGTTTGGGCGGGTCGCAGACCCAGTACTTC. The chain recombines TRBV27 with TRBJ2-5; TRBD2 is a possible D gene (5 bases). CDR3 length: 13 amino acids. Deletions cut 3 bases from V and 6 bases from J, with 11 bases between. Germline loops: CDR1 MNHEY, CDR2 SMNVEV (reference sequence).

Of note for this clone: At the DNA level, this CDR3 is encoded by other sequences in the same sample as well. This rearrangement joins TRBV18 to TRBJ2-7; 8 bases fit TRBD1. This CDR3 region has 14 residues. Unmatched junction bases numbered 4, after V lost 3 bases and J lost 3 bases. Germline values: CDR1 KGHSH, CDR2 LQKENI. As DNA, the CDR3 is TGTGCCAGCTCACCCACCACAGGGGGCTACGAGCAGTACTTC. Its translation: CASSPTTGGYEQYF.

The J gene is TRBJ2-1, the V gene TRBV7-6, with a possible D match to TRBD1 (6 bases). CDR3 size: 15 residues. Germline-derived CDR1 and CDR2 are SGHVS and FNYEAQ. Trimming pared 1 base from V and 6 bases from J, leaving 13 bases between. CDR3 sequence reads: CASSLGDQGFNEQFF. CDR3 DNA sequence: TGTGCCAGCAGCTTAGGAGACCAGGGGTTCAATGAGCAGTTCTTC.

V usage is TRBV7-9 and J usage is TRBJ1-4; TRBD1 matches at 10 bases. The ends lost 4 bases at V and 4 bases at J; junction bases unmatched: 6. Germline-derived CDR1 and CDR2 are SEHNR and FQNEAQ (reference sequence). The CDR3 is 16 amino acids. The CDR3 DNA is TGTGCCAGCAGCTCGGGGACAGGGGCCCATAATGAAAAACTGTTTTTT. Translated, it gives CASSSGTGAHNEKLFF.